This T cell receptor beta chain was identified during a study of cytomegalovirus exposure and HLA in healthy donors. The study, taken as a whole, reports: Altogether, about 160 TCR beta chains were recorded as cytomegalovirus-associated. As a later analysis showed, several of the most significant clusters appeared to be linked to common viral pathogens. Earlier analysis looked at TCR beta V segments, and most were productive about 87% or about 30% of the time. It was reportedly the case that the classifier diagnosed cytomegalovirus status with high specificity and sensitivity.

Looked up from germline, CDR1 is SGHRS and CDR2 is YFSETQ. This CDR3 comprises 14 residues. J gave up 4 bases and V 4 bases, and 5 bases lay outside the gene matches. It was with 60 Vbeta and 13 Jbeta primers that the PCR ran. Sequenced by immunoSEQ multiplex PCR; TCRdb stores in-frame clones only, minus some. The repertoire holds about 230,000 clones, 70% to 85% seen once, with less than 3% in the top ten. As regards this clone: What it binds is not known.

The origin of this receptor is a woman aged 55 to 70 in good health and CMV-seropositive. The sample consisted of PBMCs. The genes are TRBV5-1 and TRBJ2-1; 7 bases fit TRBD1. The CDR3 loop reads CASSAMTGYNEQFF. In DNA, the CDR3 is TGCGCCAGCAGCGCCATGACAGGGTACAATGAGCAGTTCTTC.